These 7 T cell receptor beta chains were all obtained from the same sample, sequenced in a study of post-analysis software for immune sequencing data. Study-wide results and caveats: There were five or six TRBV segments more frequent in patients than controls, and TRBV5-6, TRBV5-1 and TRBV20-1 were among them.

TCR beta libraries were prepared from cDNA with unique molecular identifiers. One entry per CDR3 protein, called by TCRdb with MiXCR from the PCR reads. The data show hundreds of thousands of distinct CDR3 sequences, roughly 30% seen once. These receptors have no identified antigens. The sample was blood. These receptors originate from a girl aged 10-17 years with multiple sclerosis.

The rearrangement joins TRBV6-1 to TRBJ1-2; TRBD1 matches 8 bases. The V segment lost 6 bases and the J segment 7 bases; nucleotides outside the gene matches: 10. Per germline, CDR1 MNHNS and CDR2 SASEGT. This CDR3 is built from 14 residues. The CDR3 DNA reads as TGTGCCAGCAGCGATGACAGGGGATTAACTGGCTACACCTTC. Encoded protein: CASSDDRGLTGYTF.

This clonotype was seen a few times. The chain combines TRBV5-1 with TRBJ1-1, with D maybe TRBD1 (5 bases). The CDR3 spans 14 residues. V lost 0 bases and J lost 2, with 8 bases in between. Germline values: CDR1 SGHRS, CDR2 YFSETQ. The CDR3 region is CASSLDRTNTEAFF. In nucleotides, the CDR3 is TGCGCCAGCAGCTTGGACAGGACAAACACTGAAGCTTTCTTT.

This rearrangement joins TRBV7-2 to TRBJ2-1; D is perhaps TRBD2 (6 bases). Trimming left V 2 bases short and J 11 bases short, with 10 bases between. The CDR3 totals 12 residues. Germline V CDR1 and CDR2: SGHTA, FQGNSA. The CDR3 nucleotides read TGTGCCAGCAGCTTAACGGGAGAGCAGCAGTTCTTC. Protein product: CASSLTGEQQFF.

The chain joins TRBV6-2 or TRBV6-3 to TRBJ2-1; unclear D gene. Germline CDR1 and CDR2: MNHEY and SVGEGT. The CDR3 has 17 amino acids. Trimming removed 0 bases at V and 4 bases at J, with 16 bases between. The CDR3 bases are TGTGCCAGCAGTTACTCGATAACCCAGCAGGCTTACAATGAGCAGTTCTTC. It yields the protein CASSYSITQQAYNEQFF.

Only a few counts were recorded for this clonotype. V is TRBV20-1 and J is TRBJ2-1, with TRBD2 identical over 7 bases. The CDR3 totals 15 residues. The germline gives CDR1 DFQATT, CDR2 SNEGSKA (reference sequence). V dropped 4 bases and J dropped 2; count of bases not matched to a gene: 8. The CDR3 loop is CSATRPRGAYNEQFF. The CDR3 coding sequence is TGCAGTGCTACCCGCCCCCGGGGGGCCTACAATGAGCAGTTCTTC.

The J gene is TRBJ2-3, the V gene TRBV5-1; 10 bases map to TRBD2. Germline V gene sequence: CDR1 SGHRS, CDR2 YFSETQ. The V gene end was trimmed by 7 bases and the J gene end by 2 bases; junction bases not matched to a gene: 7. The CDR3 is 15 residues long. The CDR3 protein is CASYVSGRFTDTQYF. Written as DNA, the CDR3 is TGCGCCAGCTACGTTAGCGGGAGGTTCACAGATACGCAGTATTTT.

The rearrangement uses TRBV21-1 and TRBJ2-6; no check of the table's D call, TRBD1, against the DNA was made. TRBV21-1 is a pseudogene. The CDR3 runs 17 residues. The CDR3 coding sequence is TGTGCCTGCAGTAACGACAGGGGGCTTTCTGGGGCCAACGTCCTGACTTTC. Translated: CACSNDRGLSGANVLTF.